This T cell receptor (beta chain) was sequenced for a study of cytomegalovirus exposure and HLA in healthy donors. Study overall: An earlier analysis identified more than 95 million unique TCR beta sequences in 150 million to 200 million T cells.

Germline-derived CDR1 and CDR2 are SGDLS and YYNGEE. CDR3 length: 16 amino acids. V was pared by 4 bases and J by 6 bases, with 21 bases between. PCR was performed using 60 Vbeta and 13 Jbeta primers. Repertoires were generated with immunoSEQ multiplex PCR, while TCRdb's copy carries only in-frame clones and drops some. The table includes about 190,000 clones, approximately 70% detected once. The receptor's source is a young woman in good health and CMV-seronegative. Sequenced material: PBMCs. This rearrangement joins TRBV9 to TRBJ2-3; D is possibly TRBD2 (5 bases). For the CDR3, the DNA is TGTGCCAGCAGCCCAAGGGCGAGGCGGGTGAATGATACGCAGTATTTT. This translates into CASSPRARRVNDTQYF.